Sequencing of this T cell receptor beta chain was carried out in a study of blood T cell repertoires in COVID-19. Libraries were prepared by immunoSEQ multiplex PCR; TCRdb keeps only in-frame clonotypes and omits some of them. The data contain fewer than 200,000 clones, approximately 80% of them singletons. CDR1 and CDR2 from the germline V gene are KGHSH and LQKENI. CDR3 length: 15 residues. V lost 2 bases and J lost 7; bases outside the gene matches: 6. The specimen sequenced was PBMCs or T cells enriched from blood (not recorded which). The rearrangement uses TRBV18 and TRBJ1-2; 11 positions agree with TRBD1. The TCR was taken from an older woman with acute COVID-19. The CDR3 DNA reads TGTGCCAGCTCACCATCGGGACAGGGGGTTGTTGGCTACACCTTC. It encodes CASSPSGQGVVGYTF.